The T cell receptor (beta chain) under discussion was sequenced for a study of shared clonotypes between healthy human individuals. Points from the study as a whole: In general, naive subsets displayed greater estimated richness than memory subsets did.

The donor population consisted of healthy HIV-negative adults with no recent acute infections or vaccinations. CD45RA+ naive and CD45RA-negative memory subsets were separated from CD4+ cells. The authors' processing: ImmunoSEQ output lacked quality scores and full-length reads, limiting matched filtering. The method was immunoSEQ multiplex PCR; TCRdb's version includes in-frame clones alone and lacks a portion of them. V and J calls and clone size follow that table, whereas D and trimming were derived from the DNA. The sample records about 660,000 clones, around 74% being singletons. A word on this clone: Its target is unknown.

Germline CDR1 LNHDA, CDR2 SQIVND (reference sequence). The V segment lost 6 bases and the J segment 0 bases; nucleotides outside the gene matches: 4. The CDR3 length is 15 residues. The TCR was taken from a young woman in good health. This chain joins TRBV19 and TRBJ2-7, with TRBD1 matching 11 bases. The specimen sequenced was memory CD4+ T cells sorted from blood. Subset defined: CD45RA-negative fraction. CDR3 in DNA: TGTGCCAGTAGAAGCGGGACAGGGGGCTCCTACGAGCAGTACTTC. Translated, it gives CASRSGTGGSYEQYF.